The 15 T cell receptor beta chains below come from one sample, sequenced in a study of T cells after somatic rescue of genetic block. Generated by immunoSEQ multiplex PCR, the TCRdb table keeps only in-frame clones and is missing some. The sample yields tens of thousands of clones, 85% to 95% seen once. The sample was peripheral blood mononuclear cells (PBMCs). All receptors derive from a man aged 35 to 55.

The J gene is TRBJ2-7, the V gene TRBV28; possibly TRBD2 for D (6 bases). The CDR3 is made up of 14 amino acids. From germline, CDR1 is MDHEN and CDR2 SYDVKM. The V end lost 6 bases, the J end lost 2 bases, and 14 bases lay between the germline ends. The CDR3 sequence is CASRFTGEAYEQYF. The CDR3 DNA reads TGTGCCAGCAGATTCACCGGGGAGGCCTACGAGCAGTACTTC.

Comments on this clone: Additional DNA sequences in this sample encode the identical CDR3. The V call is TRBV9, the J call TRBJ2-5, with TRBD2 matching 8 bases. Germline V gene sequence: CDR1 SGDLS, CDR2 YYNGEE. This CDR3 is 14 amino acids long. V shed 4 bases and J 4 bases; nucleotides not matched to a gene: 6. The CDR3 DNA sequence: TGTGCCAGCAGCTCGAGCGGGGGCGGAGAGACCCAGTACTTC. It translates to CASSSSGGGETQYF.

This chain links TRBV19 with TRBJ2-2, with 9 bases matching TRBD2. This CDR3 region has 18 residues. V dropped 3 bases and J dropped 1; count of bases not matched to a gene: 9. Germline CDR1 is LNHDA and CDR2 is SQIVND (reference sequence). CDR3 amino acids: CASSIPFLAGRNTGELFF. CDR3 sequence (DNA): TGTGCCAGTAGTATCCCCTTTCTAGCGGGAAGGAACACCGGGGAGCTGTTTTTT.

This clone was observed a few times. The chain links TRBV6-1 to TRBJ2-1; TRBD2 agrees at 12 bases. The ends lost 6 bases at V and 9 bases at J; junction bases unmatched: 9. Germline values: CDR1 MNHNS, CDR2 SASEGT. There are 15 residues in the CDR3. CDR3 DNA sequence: TGTGCCAGCAGCCCGACTAGCGGGAGCCCTGCTGAGCAGTTCTTC. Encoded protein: CASSPTSGSPAEQFF.

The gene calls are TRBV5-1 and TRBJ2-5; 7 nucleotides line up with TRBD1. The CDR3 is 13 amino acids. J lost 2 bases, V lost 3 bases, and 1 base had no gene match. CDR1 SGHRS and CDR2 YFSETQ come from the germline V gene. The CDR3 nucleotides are TGCGCCAGCAGCTCCAGGGGGCAAGAGACCCAGTACTTC. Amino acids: CASSSRGQETQYF.

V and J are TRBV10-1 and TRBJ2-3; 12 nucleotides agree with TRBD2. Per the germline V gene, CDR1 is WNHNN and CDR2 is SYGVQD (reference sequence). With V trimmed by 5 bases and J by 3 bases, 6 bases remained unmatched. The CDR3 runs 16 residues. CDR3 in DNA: TGCGCCAGCAGTCGGAGACTAGCGGGAGAGACAGATACGCAGTATTTT. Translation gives CASSRRLAGETDTQYF.

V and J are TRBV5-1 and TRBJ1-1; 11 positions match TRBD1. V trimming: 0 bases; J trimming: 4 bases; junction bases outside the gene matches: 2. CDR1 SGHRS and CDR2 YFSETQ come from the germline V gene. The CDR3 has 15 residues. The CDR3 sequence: CASSLAGQGVTEAFF. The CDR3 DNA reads TGCGCCAGCAGCTTGGCGGGACAGGGGGTCACTGAAGCTTTCTTT.

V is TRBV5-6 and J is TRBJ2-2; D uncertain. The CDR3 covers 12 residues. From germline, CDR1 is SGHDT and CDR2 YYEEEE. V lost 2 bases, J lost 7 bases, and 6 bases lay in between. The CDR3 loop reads CASSFVGGELFF. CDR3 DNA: TGTGCCAGCAGCTTTGTTGGCGGGGAGCTGTTTTTT.

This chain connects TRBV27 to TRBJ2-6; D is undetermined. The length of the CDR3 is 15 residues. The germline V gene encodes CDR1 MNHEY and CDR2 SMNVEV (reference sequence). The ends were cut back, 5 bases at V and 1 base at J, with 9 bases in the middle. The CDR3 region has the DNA TGTGCCAGCAGTGGCCTAGAATCTGGGGCCAACGTCCTGACTTTC. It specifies CASSGLESGANVLTF.

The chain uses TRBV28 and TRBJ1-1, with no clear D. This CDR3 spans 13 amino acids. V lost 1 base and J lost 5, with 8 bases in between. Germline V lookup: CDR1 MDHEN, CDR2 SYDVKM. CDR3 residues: CASSLFSKTEAFF. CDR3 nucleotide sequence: TGTGCCAGCAGTTTATTCTCAAAGACTGAAGCTTTCTTT.

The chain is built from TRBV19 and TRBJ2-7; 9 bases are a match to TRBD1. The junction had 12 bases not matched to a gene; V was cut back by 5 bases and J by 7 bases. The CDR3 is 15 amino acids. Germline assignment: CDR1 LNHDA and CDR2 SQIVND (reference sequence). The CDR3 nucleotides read TGTGCCAGTAGTGATACCGGGACAGGGACCAGAGAGCAGTACTTC. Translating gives CASSDTGTGTREQYF.

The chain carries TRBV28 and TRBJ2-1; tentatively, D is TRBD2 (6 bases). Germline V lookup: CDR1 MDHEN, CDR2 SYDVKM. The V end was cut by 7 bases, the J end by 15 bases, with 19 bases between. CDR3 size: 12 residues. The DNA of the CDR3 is TGTGCCAGCAATTCGGGGGAGCCAAGGTCGTTCTTC. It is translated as CASNSGEPRSFF.

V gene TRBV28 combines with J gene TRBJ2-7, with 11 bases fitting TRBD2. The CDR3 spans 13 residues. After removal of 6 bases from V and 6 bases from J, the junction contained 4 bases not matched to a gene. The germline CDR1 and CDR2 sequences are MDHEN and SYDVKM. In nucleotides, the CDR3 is TGTGCCAGCAGGCCCCTAGCGGGGGGCGAGCAGTACTTC. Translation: CASRPLAGGEQYF.

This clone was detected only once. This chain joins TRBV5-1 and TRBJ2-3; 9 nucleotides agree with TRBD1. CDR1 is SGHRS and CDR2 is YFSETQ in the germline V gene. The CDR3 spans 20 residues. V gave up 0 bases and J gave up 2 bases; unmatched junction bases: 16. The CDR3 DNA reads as TGCGCCAGCAGCTTGGACACCGCCCGCGGACAGGGGATGATCACAGATACGCAGTATTTT. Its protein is CASSLDTARGQGMITDTQYF.

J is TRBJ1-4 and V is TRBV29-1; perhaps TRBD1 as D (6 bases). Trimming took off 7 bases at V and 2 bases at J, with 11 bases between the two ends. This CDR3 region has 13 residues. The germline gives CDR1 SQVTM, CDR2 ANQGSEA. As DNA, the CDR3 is TGCAGCGCTAAGAGGGGGACTAATGAAAAACTGTTTTTT. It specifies CSAKRGTNEKLFF.